The clone carrying this T cell receptor (beta chain) was observed a few times. The antigen remains unidentified. The junction shows a germline mismatch at one end, possibly a read error. Germline V gives CDR1 LGHDT, CDR2 YNNKEL (reference sequence). The CDR3 length is 15 residues. Primed by a sample-barcoded 5' primer and a J-beta primer mix, a second PCR proceeded for about 7 to 11 cycles. The authors tagged each cDNA molecule using a template-switch adaptor with 12 random nucleotides. TCRdb reanalysed the 5' RACE reads using MiXCR and keeps one entry per CDR3 protein. The data contain over a million distinct CDR3 sequences, under 30% of them singletons. This entry comes from a study of blood T cells in healthy people across ages. Study results and limitations: Naive T cell percentage strongly correlated with TCR beta diversity.

These same records also appear under a second study, on T cells of mothers and their children. That work adds: There were no persistent microchimeric T cell clones detected.

The sample consisted of blood. The receptor was isolated from a girl aged 2-15 years in good health. V and J are TRBV3-1 and TRBJ2-5, with D perhaps matching TRBD1 (5 bases). The DNA end is more similar to TRBJ2-1, so the J call may be wrong. Written as DNA, the CDR3 is TGTGCCAGCAGCCTCCAACCGCAGGGCTACGATGAGCAGTTCTTC. This gives the protein CASSLQPQGYDEQFF.